The rows below give T cell receptor beta chains drawn from one sample of a study of cytomegalovirus exposure and HLA in healthy donors. This table comes from immunoSEQ multiplex PCR, and its TCRdb copy is limited to in-frame clones, with some not included. Here the sample spans about 130,000 clones, 89% being singletons. Source material: PBMCs. The receptors were gathered from a woman younger than 35 in good health and CMV-seronegative. The CDR3 runs from the conserved cysteine through the conserved F or W. Each record gives: J gene, CDR3 length, V gene, clone size, D gene, CDR3 protein, CDR3 DNA. D genes are given only for firm matches. Size tells how often a clone was seen (once, few, many) or the class of an expanded clone, and some rows leave it out.

J: TRBJ2-7
length: 16
V: TRBV7-2
size: once
D: -
CDR3: CASSLVSRGTNYEQYF
DNA: TGTGCCAGCAGCTTAGTATCTCGGGGAACCAACTACGAGCAGTACTTC

J: TRBJ2-5
length: 19
V: TRBV5-1
size: -
D: TRBD1
CDR3: CASSLRPGGRPMDQETQYF
DNA: TGCGCCAGCAGCTTGAGGCCAGGGGGCCGCCCAATGGACCAAGAGACCCAGTACTTC

J: TRBJ2-7
length: 17
V: TRBV10-3
size: once
D: TRBD1
CDR3: CAISESTGGPGVHEQYF
DNA: TGTGCCATCAGTGAGTCGACAGGGGGCCCTGGGGTCCACGAGCAGTACTTC

J: TRBJ1-4
length: 12
V: TRBV7-6
size: -
D: -
CDR3: CASSSGNEKLFF
DNA: TGTGCCAGCAGCAGCGGGAATGAAAAACTGTTTTTT

J: TRBJ2-3
length: 16
V: TRBV5-1
size: -
D: TRBD2
CDR3: CASSFGTSGGSDTQYF
DNA: TGCGCCAGCAGCTTCGGAACTAGCGGGGGATCCGATACGCAGTATTTT

J: TRBJ2-5
length: 13
V: TRBV5-8
size: -
D: -
CDR3: CASSLQGRGTQYF
DNA: TGTGCCAGCAGCTTACAGGGTCGTGGGACCCAGTACTTC

J: TRBJ1-5
length: 15
V: TRBV19
size: -
D: TRBD1
CDR3: CASMGQGLGLQPQHF
DNA: TGTGCCAGTATGGGACAGGGGTTGGGACTTCAGCCCCAGCATTTT

J: TRBJ1-2
length: 14
V: TRBV6-5
size: -
D: -
CDR3: CASSYDGRRYGYTF
DNA: TGTGCCAGCAGTTACGACGGGAGACGCTATGGCTACACCTTC

J: TRBJ1-1
length: 17
V: TRBV21-1
size: -
D: -
CDR3: CASSSRTGAPLVTEAFF
DNA: TGTGCCAGCAGCTCCCGGACAGGGGCGCCTTTGGTCACTGAAGCTTTCTTT

J: TRBJ1-4
length: 14
V: TRBV4-2
size: -
D: -
CDR3: CASSQNLLNEKLFF
DNA: TGTGCCAGCAGCCAAAATCTCCTAAACGAAAAACTGTTTTTT

J: TRBJ1-6
length: 14
V: TRBV4-1
size: few
D: -
CDR3: CASSQDALGAPLHF
DNA: TGCGCCAGCAGCCAAGACGCCCTAGGGGCACCCCTCCACTTT

J: TRBJ2-1
length: 15
V: TRBV2
size: -
D: TRBD1
CDR3: CASSRDRGPINEQFF
DNA: TGTGCCAGCAGTCGGGACAGGGGGCCGATCAATGAGCAGTTCTTC

J: TRBJ1-5
length: 14
V: TRBV18
size: -
D: -
CDR3: CASSQRQVNQPQHF
DNA: TGTGCCAGCTCACAACGACAGGTAAATCAGCCCCAGCATTTT

J: TRBJ1-2
length: 13
V: TRBV7-9
size: -
D: -
CDR3: CASSPLREDGYTF
DNA: TGTGCCAGCAGCCCCCTTAGGGAGGATGGCTACACCTTC

J: TRBJ2-5
length: 18
V: TRBV7-2
size: -
D: TRBD2
CDR3: CASSSQRWSGGAYETQYF
DNA: TGTGCCAGCAGCTCCCAGAGGTGGAGCGGGGGGGCTTATGAGACCCAGTACTTC

J: TRBJ2-1
length: 15
V: TRBV7-6
size: -
D: -
CDR3: CASSLGWGGNNEQFF
DNA: TGTGCCAGCAGCTTAGGATGGGGCGGGAACAATGAGCAGTTCTTC

J: TRBJ1-1
length: 13
V: TRBV7-9
size: few
D: -
CDR3: CASSSGQNTEAFF
DNA: TGTGCCAGCAGCTCGGGACAGAACACTGAAGCTTTCTTT

J: TRBJ2-3
length: 14
V: TRBV5-4
size: few
D: -
CDR3: CASSLQGSTDTQYF
DNA: TGTGCCAGCAGCTTACAGGGCAGCACAGATACGCAGTATTTT

J: TRBJ2-5
length: 12
V: TRBV6-6
size: few
D: -
CDR3: CASAGAEETQYF
DNA: TGTGCCAGCGCGGGGGCGGAAGAGACCCAGTACTTC

J: TRBJ2-1
length: 15
V: TRBV13
size: once
D: TRBD2
CDR3: CASSLASGGALEQFF
DNA: TGTGCCAGCAGCTTAGCTAGCGGGGGGGCCCTTGAGCAGTTCTTC

J: TRBJ1-2
length: 16
V: TRBV15
size: -
D: -
CDR3: CATGRTRDTRPYGYTF
DNA: TGTGCCACCGGCAGGACACGGGACACACGACCCTATGGCTACACCTTC

J: TRBJ2-3
length: 14
V: TRBV5-6
size: -
D: -
CDR3: CASSVALATDTQYF
DNA: TGTGCCAGCAGCGTAGCCCTAGCGACAGATACGCAGTATTTT

J: TRBJ2-7
length: 15
V: TRBV7-3
size: -
D: TRBD1
CDR3: CASSLATGSPYEQYF
DNA: TGTGCCAGCAGCTTGGCGACAGGGTCGCCTTACGAGCAGTACTTC

J: TRBJ2-6
length: 14
V: TRBV5-1
size: -
D: -
CDR3: CASSLASGANVLTF
DNA: TGCGCCAGCAGCTTAGCCTCTGGGGCCAACGTCCTGACTTTC

J: TRBJ2-2
length: 14
V: TRBV2
size: many
D: TRBD1
CDR3: CASLDRGDTGELFF
DNA: TGTGCCAGTCTAGACAGGGGGGACACCGGGGAGCTGTTTTTT

J: TRBJ1-2
length: 15
V: TRBV19
size: -
D: TRBD1
CDR3: CASSIARDRGYGYTF
DNA: TGTGCCAGTAGTATAGCCCGGGACAGGGGCTATGGCTACACCTTC

J: TRBJ1-2
length: 13
V: TRBV11-2
size: -
D: -
CDR3: CASSLTANYGYTF
DNA: TGTGCCAGCAGCTTGACTGCAAACTATGGCTACACCTTC

J: TRBJ1-2
length: 14
V: TRBV7-2
size: -
D: TRBD1
CDR3: CASSSPDRGFGYTF
DNA: TGTGCCAGCAGCTCCCCGGACAGGGGCTTTGGCTACACCTTC

J: TRBJ1-1
length: 12
V: TRBV29-1
size: -
D: TRBD1
CDR3: CSGGTGGTEAFF
DNA: TGCAGCGGGGGGACAGGGGGCACTGAAGCTTTCTTT

J: TRBJ1-2
length: 14
V: TRBV10-3
size: -
D: TRBD1
CDR3: CAISEYRGDYGYTF
DNA: TGTGCCATCAGTGAGTACAGGGGAGACTATGGCTACACCTTC

J: TRBJ1-2
length: 12
V: TRBV29-1
size: -
D: -
CDR3: CSVVTEFYGYTF
DNA: TGCAGCGTTGTAACAGAATTCTATGGCTACACCTTC

J: TRBJ2-2
length: 17
V: TRBV5-1
size: -
D: TRBD2
CDR3: CASSFGLAGGRTGELFF
DNA: TGCGCCAGCAGCTTCGGACTAGCGGGGGGGCGAACCGGGGAGCTGTTTTTT